The 23 T cell receptor beta chains reported below all come from one sample, sequenced in a study of shared clonotypes between healthy human individuals. TCRdb's copy holds only in-frame clones and misses some; the assay was immunoSEQ multiplex PCR. This table has more than 1 million clones, about four fifths appearing once. The sequencing input was memory CD4+ T cells from PBMCs. The subset is: CD45RA-negative fraction. These receptors came from a man aged 18 to 29 in good health. Some clones in this sample may be carry-over from other donors' samples.

The chain recombines TRBV28 with TRBJ1-3, with no clear D. The germline gives CDR1 MDHEN, CDR2 SYDVKM. The V and J ends lost 6 bases and 0 bases respectively, with 12 bases between them. The CDR3 has 15 amino acids. The CDR3 loop reads CASSPPGYSGNTIYF. In nucleotides, the CDR3 is TGTGCCAGCAGCCCCCCCGGCTACTCTGGAAACACCATATATTTT. Drawing the rest from reference TRBV28 and TRBJ1-3, the complete variable domain is DVKVTQSSRYLVKRTGEKVFLECVQDMDHENMFWYRQDPGLGLRLIYFSYDVKMKEKGDIPEGYSVSREKKERFSLILESASTNQTSMYLCASSPPGYSGNTIYFGEGSWLTVV.

This chain links TRBV4-3 with TRBJ2-4; D gene uncertain. V lost 4 bases and J lost 0, with 10 bases in between. CDR3 length: 15 residues. CDR1 and CDR2 from the germline V gene are LGHNA and YSLEER. CDR3: CASSPRRLAKNIQYF. CDR3 sequence (DNA): TGCGCCAGCAGCCCTAGACGGCTAGCCAAAAACATTCAGTACTTC.

This clone appeared a single time. The genes are TRBV5-1 and TRBJ2-3; 7 bases align to TRBD2. The length of the CDR3 is 16 residues. After removal of 0 bases from V and 3 bases from J, the junction contained 7 bases not matched to a gene. The V gene's germline CDR1 is SGHRS and CDR2 YFSETQ. The CDR3: CASSLGIREGTDTQYF. CDR3 nucleotides: TGCGCCAGCAGCTTGGGAATCAGGGAGGGAACAGATACGCAGTATTTT. The full variable domain, in which reference TRBV5-1 and TRBJ2-3 provide the parts outside the CDR3, is KAGVTQTPRYLIKTRGQQVTLSCSPISGHRSVSWYQQTPGQGLQFLFEYFSETQRNKGNFPGRFSGRQFSNSRSEMNVSTLELGDSALYLCASSLGIREGTDTQYFGPGTRLTVL.

This clone was observed once. J is TRBJ1-5 and V is TRBV7-2, with TRBD1 identical over 10 bases. In germline, CDR1 is SGHTA, CDR2 FQGNSA. V lost 5 bases, J lost 0 bases, and 10 bases stayed unmatched. The CDR3 covers 18 residues. For the CDR3, the DNA is TGTGCCAGCAGCCCGTATGACAGGGGGCGAGGTAGCAATCAGCCCCAGCATTTT. Protein product: CASSPYDRGRGSNQPQHF.

The sample holds many counts of this clone. The rearrangement links TRBV11-3 to TRBJ2-3; D gene unclear. V shed 5 bases and J shed 0 bases, with 6 bases lying between them. CDR3 length: 13 amino acids. The germline V gene encodes CDR1 SGHNT and CDR2 YENEEA. The DNA for the CDR3 is TGTGCCAGCAGCGACGGCAGCACAGATACGCAGTATTTT. Residues: CASSDGSTDTQYF.

DNA of the CDR3: TGTGCCAGCAGTCCTATAGGGACCGGGGAGCTGTTTTTT. Amino acids: CASSPIGTGELFF. This rearrangement joins TRBV6-5 to TRBJ2-2, with unresolved D. The CDR3 sequence is 13 residues long. The V end was cut by 5 bases, the J end by 5 bases, with 9 bases between. Germline V gene lookup returns CDR1 MNHEY and CDR2 SVGAGI.

V is TRBV7-9 and J is TRBJ1-5; D may be TRBD1 (5 bases). There are 16 residues in the CDR3. V dropped 1 base and J dropped 4 bases, with 14 bases sitting between them. The V gene's germline CDR1 is SEHNR and CDR2 FQNEAQ (reference sequence). The CDR3 region has the DNA TGTGCCAGCAGCTTAGAAGGTACTGGGGGGAATCAGCCCCAGCATTTT. Translating it yields CASSLEGTGGNQPQHF.

The chain is built from TRBV18 and TRBJ2-7; weak D call: TRBD1 (5 bases). The CDR3 has 11 amino acids. Germline CDR1 reads KGHSH; CDR2 reads LQKENI. V lost 2 bases and J lost 7, with 6 bases in between. In DNA, the CDR3 is TGTGCCAGCTCACCAGGGGCTGAGCAGTACTTC. As protein: CASSPGAEQYF.

This clone was observed a handful of times. The gene calls are TRBV19 and TRBJ2-2; D may be TRBD1 or TRBD2 (6 bases each). CDR1 is LNHDA, CDR2 SQIVND, per germline (reference sequence). V was trimmed by 7 bases and J by 4 bases, leaving 13 bases between them. The CDR3 consists of 14 residues. CDR3 coding DNA: TGTGCCAGTAATGGGGGGCGGGCCACCGGGGAGCTGTTTTTT. This encodes CASNGGRATGELFF.

The CDR3 region is CASSEGVYSNQPQHF. The DNA of the CDR3 is TGTGCCAGCAGTGAAGGCGTATATAGCAATCAGCCCCAGCATTTT. The chain joins TRBV6-1 to TRBJ1-5; D call uncertain. The V gene's germline CDR1 is MNHNS and CDR2 SASEGT. Deletions cut 1 base from V and 0 bases from J, with 7 bases between. The CDR3 length is 15 residues.

The V and J genes are TRBV7-3 and TRBJ2-5; possibly TRBD2 for D (6 bases). Germline-derived CDR1 and CDR2 are SGHTA and FQGTGA. The CDR3 loop spans 14 amino acids. The V end was cut by 5 bases, the J end by 4 bases, with 14 bases between. The CDR3 sequence: CASSAWGLGETQYF. The CDR3 DNA follows: TGTGCCAGCAGCGCCTGGGGACTCGGAGAGACCCAGTACTTC.

The gene calls are TRBV6-1 and TRBJ2-2; 7 bases agree with TRBD1. J lost 2 bases, V lost 11 bases, and 5 bases had no gene match. CDR1 is MNHNS and CDR2 is SASEGT in the germline V gene. The CDR3 is made up of 13 amino acids. This chain's CDR3 is CAGQEINTGELFF. The CDR3 DNA follows: TGTGCCGGACAGGAGATAAACACCGGGGAGCTGTTTTTT.

The chain recombines TRBV30 with TRBJ2-7; perhaps TRBD2 as D (5 bases). Trimming left V 8 bases short and J 6 bases short, with 20 bases between. The CDR3 runs 13 residues. Germline V gene sequence: CDR1 GTSNPN, CDR2 SVGIG (reference sequence). This CDR3 is CATRGRRAAEQYF. CDR3 bases: TGTGCCACCCGGGGTAGGCGGGCGGCCGAGCAGTACTTC. Drawing the rest from reference TRBV30 and TRBJ2-7, the complete variable domain is SQTIHQWPATLVQPVGSPLSLECTVEGTSNPNLYWYRQAAGRGLQLLFYSVGIGQISSEVPQNLSASRPQDRQFILSSKKLLLSDSGFYLCATRGRRAAEQYFGPGTRLTVT.

The V and J genes are TRBV7-2 and TRBJ2-7, with D possibly being TRBD2 (5 bases). CDR1 is SGHTA, CDR2 FQGNSA, per germline. Deletions cut 5 bases from V and 0 bases from J, with 17 bases between. This CDR3 contains 16 residues. The CDR3 DNA sequence: TGTGCCAGCAGCCCGAGGGCTGGAAGCGTCTCCTACGAGCAGTACTTC. Translated: CASSPRAGSVSYEQYF.

This rearrangement joins TRBV6-5 to TRBJ2-3; D not certain. Germline V gene data show CDR1 as MNHEY and CDR2 as SVGAGI. This CDR3 spans 14 amino acids. Trimming stripped 0 bases from V and 2 bases from J, with 6 bases between. The CDR3 DNA follows: TGTGCCAGCAGTTACTCGCGGTCCACAGATACGCAGTATTTT. Encoded protein: CASSYSRSTDTQYF.

DNA of the CDR3: TGTGCCAGCTCACCCCGACAGGGCTTCGAGCAGTACTTC. Its protein product is CASSPRQGFEQYF. This chain uses TRBV18 with TRBJ2-7; 7 nucleotides align to TRBD1. V was pared by 3 bases and J by 6 bases, with 5 bases of the junction left unmatched. The CDR3 extends over 13 amino acids. Germline CDR1 and CDR2: KGHSH and LQKENI.

The chain uses TRBV5-1 and TRBJ2-7; D might be TRBD1 (5 bases). This CDR3 region has 14 residues. Deletions cut 0 bases from V and 4 bases from J, with 11 bases between. Germline V gene data show CDR1 as SGHRS and CDR2 as YFSETQ. CDR3 protein: CASSLVGAEYEQYF. The CDR3 DNA reads as TGCGCCAGCAGCTTGGTTGGGGCCGAGTACGAGCAGTACTTC.

The chain uses TRBV9 and TRBJ2-5; 10 bases align to TRBD1. V trimming: 3 bases; J trimming: 4 bases; junction bases outside the gene matches: 3. CDR3 size: 14 residues. Germline V gives CDR1 SGDLS, CDR2 YYNGEE. The CDR3 reads CASSGGQGSETQYF. As DNA, the CDR3 is TGTGCCAGCAGCGGGGGACAGGGGTCAGAGACCCAGTACTTC.

This CDR3 is CASSLTTRTGEEEQYF. Here the CDR3 DNA reads TGCGCCAGCAGCTTGACCACCCGGACAGGGGAGGAAGAGCAGTACTTC. The gene calls are TRBV5-1 and TRBJ2-7, with TRBD1 matching 9 bases. Germline CDR1 and CDR2: SGHRS and YFSETQ. The CDR3 has 16 amino acids. J lost 7 bases, V lost 1 base, and 12 bases had no gene match.

The gene calls are TRBV29-1 and TRBJ2-7; 8 nucleotides match TRBD2. The V gene's germline CDR1 is SQVTM and CDR2 ANQGSEA. J was trimmed by 2 bases and V by 6 bases; bases with no gene match: 12. The CDR3 sequence is 15 residues long. Written as DNA, the CDR3 is TGCAGCGTAGGTGGCCTAGCGGGTATAACCTACGAGCAGTACTTC. It codes for CSVGGLAGITYEQYF.

This sequence joins TRBV20-1 and TRBJ2-5; no clear D. The V and J ends lost 3 bases and 5 bases respectively, with 7 bases between them. This CDR3 region has 11 residues. Germline loops: CDR1 DFQATT, CDR2 SNEGSKA (reference sequence). The CDR3 loop reads CSARYGETQYF. For the CDR3, the DNA is TGCAGTGCTAGGTATGGGGAGACCCAGTACTTC.

Worth noting for this clone: The same CDR3 is also encoded by other DNA sequences in this sample. The rearrangement uses TRBV7-2 and TRBJ2-3; unclear D gene. This CDR3 spans 12 amino acids. Germline values: CDR1 SGHTA, CDR2 FQGNSA. Trimming removed 5 bases from V and 4 bases from J, with 7 bases in between. CDR3 protein: CASSPRADTQYF. CDR3 coding DNA: TGTGCCAGCAGCCCTCGTGCAGATACGCAGTATTTT. Variable domain in full (rest from reference TRBV7-2 and TRBJ2-3): GAGVSQSPSNKVTEKGKDVELRCDPISGHTALYWYRQSLGQGLEFLIYFQGNSAPDKSGLPSDRFSAERTGGSVSTLTIQRTQQEDSAVYLCASSPRADTQYFGPGTRLTVL.

The rearrangement links TRBV6-1 to TRBJ1-3; D not resolved. The CDR3 has 13 amino acids. With 8 bases removed from V and 3 bases from J, the gap between germline ends came to 11 bases. The germline V gene has CDR1 MNHNS and CDR2 SASEGT. CDR3 coding DNA: TGTGCCAGCCGAAGAGGAGGTGGAAACACCATATATTTT. This sequence encodes CASRRGGGNTIYF.